In its sample, the clone carrying this T cell receptor beta chain was seen a few times. As yet, its antigen is unknown. PCR primers comprised 60 Vbeta and 13 Jbeta primers. Clones were read by immunoSEQ multiplex PCR, and TCRdb kept only the in-frame ones, dropping some. The sample lists over 100,000 clones, roughly 65% seen once, with 10% in the top ten. The data were taken from a study of cytomegalovirus exposure and HLA in healthy donors. Whole-study results and caveats: Further analysis was carried out later, and it showed several of the most significant clusters appearing linked to common viral pathogens.

The CDR3 extends over 18 amino acids. J lost 4 bases, V lost 1 base, and 13 bases had no gene match. Germline loops: CDR1 SGHTA, CDR2 FQGNSA. The V and J genes are TRBV7-2 and TRBJ2-5; 9 positions match TRBD2. This TCR was recovered from a man between 40 and 49 years old in good health and CMV-seropositive. The sequenced sample consisted of PBMCs. CDR3 in DNA: TGTGCCAGCAGCTTAGAAAGGAGTCTAGCGGGATATGGAGAGACCCAGTACTTC. The encoded protein is CASSLERSLAGYGETQYF. The entire variable domain, with the rest obtained from reference TRBV7-2 and TRBJ2-5, is as follows: GAGVSQSPSNKVTEKGKDVELRCDPISGHTALYWYRQSLGQGLEFLIYFQGNSAPDKSGLPSDRFSAERTGGSVSTLTIQRTQQEDSAVYLCASSLERSLAGYGETQYFGPGTRLLVL.